Listed below are T cell receptor beta chains from one sample, sequenced in a study of blood T cell repertoires in COVID-19. The protocol was immunoSEQ multiplex PCR, while the TCRdb copy is restricted to in-frame clones and leaves out a portion. In the table there are about 350,000 clones, about 90% of which are singletons. What was sequenced was peripheral blood. The receptors originated from a woman between 45 and 65 years old with COVID-19, enrolled during active disease. CDR3s include the opening cysteine and the closing phenylalanine or tryptophan. The D gene is left open where the match is weak. Some rows have no size entry. The others give once, few or many, or a class for an expanded clone.

D gene: TRBD1
V gene: TRBV19
J gene: TRBJ2-1
clone size: NA
CDR3 DNA: TGTGCCAGTAGTACTAAAGGACAGGGTTTTAATGAGCAGTTCTTC
CDR3 protein: CASSTKGQGFNEQFF

D gene: TRBD2
V gene: TRBV5-1
J gene: TRBJ2-1
clone size: NA
CDR3 DNA: TGCGCCAGCAGCTTGGGTTTGACTAGCGGGAGTGGTGAGCAGTTCTTC
CDR3 protein: CASSLGLTSGSGEQFF

D gene: TRBD2
V gene: TRBV7-9
J gene: TRBJ2-4
clone size: once
CDR3 DNA: TGTGCCAGCAGCTCTACCGGGACTAGATTTGACATTCAGTACTTC
CDR3 protein: CASSSTGTRFDIQYF

D gene: TRBD1
V gene: TRBV30
J gene: TRBJ2-6
clone size: NA
CDR3 DNA: TGTGCCTGGAGTCCACAGGGGCCTGGGGCCAACGTCCTGACTTTC
CDR3 protein: CAWSPQGPGANVLTF

D gene: NA
V gene: TRBV6-4
J gene: TRBJ1-5
clone size: NA
CDR3 DNA: TGTGCCAGCAGTAACGGGGTTCATCAGCCCCAGCATTTT
CDR3 protein: CASSNGVHQPQHF

D gene: NA
V gene: TRBV5-4
J gene: TRBJ2-7
clone size: once
CDR3 DNA: TGTGCCAGCAGCTTGGCCGTGGGGGGCTACGAGCAGTACTTC
CDR3 protein: CASSLAVGGYEQYF

D gene: TRBD1
V gene: TRBV20-1
J gene: TRBJ1-2
clone size: NA
CDR3 DNA: TGCAGTCCGACAGGGGGCTATGGCTACACCTTC
CDR3 protein: CSPTGGYGYTF

D gene: TRBD1
V gene: TRBV7-9
J gene: TRBJ2-1
clone size: NA
CDR3 DNA: TGTGCCAGCAGCCCCCCATCTCCCGGGACAGGAAGCTATGGGCAGTTCTTC
CDR3 protein: CASSPPSPGTGSYGQFF

D gene: NA
V gene: TRBV7-6
J gene: TRBJ2-1
clone size: once
CDR3 DNA: TGTGCCAGCAGCTTAGAATCGGGGTCCTACGGTGAGCAGTTCTTC
CDR3 protein: CASSLESGSYGEQFF

D gene: NA
V gene: TRBV18
J gene: TRBJ1-5
clone size: once
CDR3 DNA: TGTGCCAGCTCACCACTGAGCAGCAATCAGCCCCAGCATTTT
CDR3 protein: CASSPLSSNQPQHF

D gene: NA
V gene: TRBV3-1/TRBV3-2
J gene: TRBJ2-6
clone size: once
CDR3 DNA: TGTGCCAGCAGCCAGAACAGGGTGTGGGGGGCCAACGTCCTGACTTTC
CDR3 protein: CASSQNRVWGANVLTF

D gene: NA
V gene: TRBV9
J gene: TRBJ1-1
clone size: NA
CDR3 DNA: TGTGCCAGCAGCGTAGAGGCACCCGGGATTTCTGAAGCTTTCTTT
CDR3 protein: CASSVEAPGISEAFF

D gene: TRBD1
V gene: TRBV20-1
J gene: TRBJ1-5
clone size: NA
CDR3 DNA: TGCAGTGCCAGTAATGGACAGGGTTACTGGAATCAGCCCCAGCATTTT
CDR3 protein: CSASNGQGYWNQPQHF

D gene: NA
V gene: TRBV5-4
J gene: TRBJ1-1
clone size: NA
CDR3 DNA: TGTGCCAGCAGCTTAATTTCAGGGGAGAACACTGAAGCTTTCTTT
CDR3 protein: CASSLISGENTEAFF

D gene: NA
V gene: TRBV9
J gene: TRBJ1-4
clone size: NA
CDR3 DNA: TGTGCCAGCAGCGCCGACAGTAACGGCGAAAAACTGTTTTTT
CDR3 protein: CASSADSNGEKLFF